This is a list of T cell receptor beta chains from one sample in a study of early T cells in non-severe SARS-CoV-2 infection. TCRdb re-analysed the 5' RACE reads in MiXCR, keeping a single row per CDR3 protein. The sample shows tens of thousands of distinct CDR3 sequences, 4% of them seen only once. Material for sequencing was whole blood. The receptors shown here come from an adult who was a healthcare worker with PCR-confirmed SARS-CoV-2 infection or an uninfected control (not recorded which). Both conserved end residues are part of each CDR3. D genes are given only for firm matches. The listing skips clone size in some rows; elsewhere it reads once, few, many or a size class.

V gene	J gene	D gene	clone size	CDR3 protein	CDR3 DNA
TRBV3-2	TRBJ2-3	-	-	CASSRKGSGRVADTQYF	TGTGCCAGCAGCCGAAAAGGTAGCGGGAGGGTGGCAGATACGCAGTATTTT
TRBV6-4	TRBJ2-1	-	many	CASSDSRAASYNEQFF	TGTGCCAGCAGTGACTCGAGGGCGGCCTCCTACAATGAGCAGTTCTTC
TRBV6-2/TRBV6-3	TRBJ2-1	-	many	CASSYGGNRYQFF	TGTGCCAGCAGTTACGGGGGAAATCGGTATCAGTTCTTC
TRBV19	TRBJ1-5	-	many	CASSSASWGGNQPQHF	TGTGCCAGTAGCTCCGCTTCCTGGGGCGGAAATCAGCCCCAGCATTTT
TRBV6-7	TRBJ2-1	-	many	CASSPPSGPSSYNEQFF	TGTGCCAGCAGTCCGCCGTCGGGACCCAGCTCCTACAATGAGCAGTTCTTC
TRBV24-1	TRBJ1-1	-	many	CATSEAGKNTEAFF	TGTGCCACCAGTGAAGCAGGGAAGAACACTGAAGCTTTCTTT
TRBV27	TRBJ1-2	-	many	CASGQRFNYGYTF	TGTGCCAGCGGACAAAGATTTAACTATGGCTACACCTTC
TRBV12-3/TRBV12-4	TRBJ2-7	-	many	CASSFTGAYEQYF	TGTGCCAGCAGTTTCACCGGGGCCTACGAGCAGTACTTC
TRBV19	TRBJ2-1	-	many	CATSDPGTYNEQFF	TGTGCCACTTCTGATCCCGGGACGTACAATGAGCAGTTCTTC
TRBV7-9	TRBJ2-1	-	many	CASSSIPNEQFF	TGTGCCAGCAGCTCTATTCCAAATGAGCAGTTCTTC
TRBV5-1	TRBJ2-3	TRBD1	many	CASSLSVTGALTDTQYF	TGCGCCAGCAGCTTGTCTGTCACAGGGGCACTCACAGATACGCAGTATTTT